These 18 T cell receptor beta chains were sequenced from one sample in a study of shared clonotypes between healthy human individuals. Selected positively for CCR7 and CD45RO-negative, naive CD8 cells excluded terminally differentiated effector memory CD45RA+ cells. Produced via immunoSEQ multiplex PCR; TCRdb's table is partial and in-frame only. The sample lists approximately 600,000 clones; 95% were seen once. Sequencing was done on a sample of naive CD8+ T cells sorted from blood. These TCRs come from a woman younger than 45 in good health.

J is TRBJ1-2 and V is TRBV5-1; the match to TRBD1 covers 7 bases. In germline, CDR1 is SGHRS, CDR2 YFSETQ. The CDR3 totals 16 residues. The trim removed 3 bases at V and 4 bases at J, leaving 12 bases unmatched. CDR3 nucleotide sequence: TGCGCCAGCAGCTCTAGCTCGACAGGGTTAAGCTATGGCTACACCTTC. As protein: CASSSSSTGLSYGYTF.

The chain uses TRBV27 and TRBJ1-2; D unresolved. Germline V gives CDR1 MNHEY, CDR2 SMNVEV (reference sequence). The CDR3 runs 15 residues. Trimming stripped 0 bases from V and 4 bases from J, with 12 bases between. CDR3 nucleotide sequence: TGTGCCAGCAGTTTATCTGGTGCGGATGGCTATGGCTACACCTTC. Amino acids: CASSLSGADGYGYTF.

This chain connects TRBV16 to TRBJ1-2; D remains ambiguous. Trimming removed 1 base from V and 4 bases from J, with 13 bases in between. CDR1 and CDR2 from the germline V gene are KGHSY and FQNENV. This CDR3 region has 15 residues. In nucleotides, the CDR3 is TGTGCCAGCAGCCAATGGGAACGAGCCCCCTATGGCTACACCTTC. Translated, it gives CASSQWERAPYGYTF.

This chain links TRBV4-1 with TRBJ2-3; 12 bases fit TRBD2. V trimming: 4 bases; J trimming: 3 bases; junction bases outside the gene matches: 5. The CDR3 contains 16 residues. The germline CDR1 and CDR2 sequences are MGHRA and YSYEKL. The CDR3 spells CASSRWTSGITDTQYF. The CDR3 nucleotides read TGCGCCAGCAGCCGCTGGACTAGCGGGATAACAGATACGCAGTATTTT.

The chain joins TRBV19 to TRBJ2-7; D not certain. The CDR3 is 14 amino acids. The germline V and J ends were trimmed by 4 bases and 0 bases, with 10 bases remaining between them. Germline assignment: CDR1 LNHDA and CDR2 SQIVND (reference sequence). This CDR3 is CASSSRRASYEQYF. CDR3 nucleotides: TGTGCCAGTAGTAGCAGACGAGCCTCCTACGAGCAGTACTTC. The whole variable domain, filled in from reference TRBV19 and TRBJ2-7, reads DGGITQSPKYLFRKEGQNVTLSCEQNLNHDAMYWYRQDPGQGLRLIYYSQIVNDFQKGDIAEGYSVSREKKESFPLTVTSAQKNPTAFYLCASSSRRASYEQYFGPGTRLTVT.

This clone was found once. The CDR3 sequence: CASSLASGRGLQETQYF. DNA for the CDR3: TGTGCCAGCAGCTTAGCTTCCGGGAGGGGTTTACAAGAGACCCAGTACTTC. The V and J genes are TRBV7-9 and TRBJ2-5; 8 positions agree with TRBD2. This CDR3 comprises 17 residues. With V trimmed by 0 bases and J by 2 bases, 8 bases remained unmatched. Germline V gene data show CDR1 as SEHNR and CDR2 as FQNEAQ (reference sequence).

This rearrangement joins TRBV9 to TRBJ2-3; the match to TRBD2 covers 16 bases. Germline V gene sequence: CDR1 SGDLS, CDR2 YYNGEE. The CDR3 length is 15 residues. With V trimmed by 0 bases and J by 10 bases, 2 bases remained unmatched. Written as DNA, the CDR3 is TGTGCCAGCAGCGTAGAAGGGACTAGCGGGAGGGCGCAGTATTTT. Protein: CASSVEGTSGRAQYF.

The rearrangement uses TRBV13 and TRBJ2-1; D is unclear. The CDR3 is 15 residues long. Trimming cost V 1 base and J 9 bases, with 16 bases left between them. Germline V gene data show CDR1 as PRHDT and CDR2 as FYEKMQ (reference sequence). The CDR3 DNA follows: TGTGCCAGCAGCTTAGTAACAGCTAAAGGCATTGAGCAGTTCTTC. As protein: CASSLVTAKGIEQFF.

This clone was recorded once. V gene TRBV11-2 combines with J gene TRBJ2-5; no clear D gene. Germline values: CDR1 SGHAT, CDR2 FQNNGV. The V and J ends lost 3 bases and 2 bases respectively, with 7 bases between them. This CDR3 region has 13 residues. CDR3 DNA: TGTGCCAGCAGCTTTAGGCGGCAAGAGACCCAGTACTTC. Translating it yields CASSFRRQETQYF.

This chain connects TRBV7-9 to TRBJ2-7; D is unresolved. This CDR3 comprises 12 residues. CDR1 is SEHNR and CDR2 is FQNEAQ in the germline V gene (reference sequence). V was shortened by 1 base and J by 5 bases, with 6 bases between the two germline ends. Written as DNA, the CDR3 is TGTGCCAGCAGCTTAGAAAATAACGAGCAGTACTTC. Translating it yields CASSLENNEQYF.

The V and J genes are TRBV19 and TRBJ2-3; the D is unclear. Germline CDR1 and CDR2: LNHDA and SQIVND (reference sequence). CDR3 length equals 14 residues. The V gene lost 0 bases and the J gene lost 4 bases, with 8 bases spanning the gap. This chain's CDR3 is CASSIDIYPDTQYF. The CDR3 nucleotides read TGTGCCAGTAGTATAGATATTTATCCAGATACGCAGTATTTT.

The genes are TRBV5-4 and TRBJ2-6; 7 bases map to TRBD1. Germline V gene sequence: CDR1 SGHNT, CDR2 YYREEE (reference sequence). The CDR3 length is 15 residues. The trim removed 4 bases at V and 2 bases at J, leaving 3 bases unmatched. CDR3 protein: CASSTQGAGANVLTF. DNA for the CDR3: TGTGCCAGCAGCACCCAGGGGGCTGGGGCCAACGTCCTGACTTTC.

This chain joins TRBV7-9 and TRBJ2-3, with 9 bases that match TRBD1. This CDR3 has 17 amino acids. Germline lookup yields CDR1 SEHNR and CDR2 FQNEAQ (reference sequence). The V segment lost 1 base and the J segment 6 bases; nucleotides outside the gene matches: 11. The CDR3 sequence is CASSLGWGQGPRDTQYF. As DNA, the CDR3 is TGTGCCAGCAGCTTAGGGTGGGGACAGGGCCCCCGCGATACGCAGTATTTT.

Turning to this clone: The identical CDR3 is also encoded by other nucleotide sequences in the sample. The rearrangement uses TRBV27 and TRBJ1-5; D not resolved. The CDR3 is 13 amino acids. Germline assignment: CDR1 MNHEY and CDR2 SMNVEV (reference sequence). Trimming removed 3 bases at V and 0 bases at J, with 3 bases between. CDR3 coding DNA: TGTGCCAGCAGTTTTAGTAGCAATCAGCCCCAGCATTTT. It translates to CASSFSSNQPQHF.

The rearrangement uses TRBV27 and TRBJ2-7, with 12 bases aligning to TRBD2. The germline CDR1 and CDR2 sequences are MNHEY and SMNVEV (reference sequence). Losses at the gene ends were 1 base for V and 6 bases for J; bases not matched to a gene: 4. The CDR3 has 15 amino acids. This CDR3 is CASSLLGTSGREQYF. The CDR3 DNA is TGTGCCAGCAGTTTATTGGGGACTAGCGGGCGCGAGCAGTACTTC.

The V and J genes are TRBV7-8 and TRBJ1-5, with no clear D. CDR1 is SGHVS, CDR2 FQNEAQ, per germline. V lost 5 bases and J 3 bases, leaving 11 bases between the germline ends. The CDR3 has 14 amino acids. The DNA for the CDR3 is TGTGCCAGCAGCCCCCGACAAACCAATCAGCCCCAGCATTTT. Its protein is CASSPRQTNQPQHF.

V and J are TRBV6-5 and TRBJ1-1; D unresolved. The CDR3 is 14 amino acids. Trimming removed 5 bases from V and 0 bases from J, with 10 bases in between. The V gene's germline CDR1 is MNHEY and CDR2 SVGAGI. The DNA of the CDR3 is TGTGCCAGCAGTGTCTATCTGATGAACACTGAAGCTTTCTTT. Translating it yields CASSVYLMNTEAFF.

The chain combines TRBV5-2 with TRBJ2-7; TRBD2, the D gene given by the table, was not confirmed from the DNA. TRBV5-2 is shown as a pseudogene. The CDR3 loop spans 15 amino acids. The CDR3 loop is CASSLGRLGGDEQYF. The CDR3 bases are TGTGCCAGCAGCTTAGGCCGCCTTGGGGGGGACGAGCAGTACTTC.